This T cell receptor beta chain was identified in a study of cytomegalovirus exposure and HLA in healthy donors. V shed 6 bases, J shed 5 bases, and the junction held 3 bases outside the gene matches. The CDR3 length is 13 residues. Germline V gene lookup returns CDR1 MNHEY and CDR2 SVGAGI. The PCR used 60 Vbeta and 13 Jbeta primers. The table came from immunoSEQ multiplex PCR; TCRdb's copy has only in-frame clones and leaves some out. The sample shows 150,000 to 200,000 clones, 60% to 80% of them seen only once. The TCR originated in a man aged 50-60 years in good health and CMV-seropositive. Sequencing was carried out using PBMCs. The chain recombines TRBV6-5 with TRBJ2-5, with 10 bases aligning to TRBD2. CDR3: CASRSGGAETQYF. CDR3 DNA: TGTGCCAGCAGGAGCGGGGGGGCGGAGACCCAGTACTTC.